What follows are 7 T cell receptor beta chains derived from one specimen sequenced in a study of shared T cell receptors in the human thymus. TCRdb's copy holds only in-frame clones and misses some; the assay was immunoSEQ multiplex PCR. Among over 650,000 clones listed, about 90% were seen once. These same data were also listed under a study on human thymus T cells.

Sequencing was carried out using thymocytes. The receptors were gathered from a boy in the first two years of life with a congenital heart defect.

CDR3 in amino acids: CASSYRDRGLDIQYF. Written as DNA, the CDR3 is TGTGCCAGCAGTTACCGGGACAGGGGGCTTGACATTCAGTACTTC. The rearrangement links TRBV6-5 to TRBJ2-4; the match to TRBD1 covers 12 bases. Germline V CDR1 and CDR2: MNHEY, SVGAGI. V was pared by 2 bases and J by 8 bases, with 4 bases of the junction left unmatched. The CDR3 extends over 15 amino acids.

V is TRBV5-1 and J is TRBJ2-1; 14 bases agree with TRBD2. This CDR3 is built from 16 residues. V shed 6 bases, J shed 9 bases, and the junction held 11 bases outside the gene matches. Germline CDR1 reads SGHRS; CDR2 reads YFSETQ. The DNA of the CDR3 is TGCGCCAGCAACCTCGGACTAGCGGGAGGAGGTAGTGAGCAGTTCTTC. It translates to CASNLGLAGGGSEQFF.

The chain combines TRBV9 with TRBJ1-2; 7 bases are a match to TRBD1. Per the germline V gene, CDR1 is SGDLS and CDR2 is YYNGEE. J gave up 3 bases and V 1 base, and 9 bases lay outside the gene matches. There are 16 residues in the CDR3. CDR3 DNA: TGTGCCAGCAGCGTAAGATCGACAGGGCGCGACTATGGCTACACCTTC. This sequence encodes CASSVRSTGRDYGYTF.

The chain recombines TRBV27 with TRBJ2-2; possible D gene TRBD2, 6 bases. From germline, CDR1 is MNHEY and CDR2 SMNVEV (reference sequence). V gave up 5 bases and J gave up 1 base, with 17 bases separating them. CDR3 length: 17 residues. CDR3 sequence reads: CASSPPGGTLNTGELFF. The DNA of the CDR3 is TGTGCCAGCAGTCCCCCAGGCGGGACCCTGAACACCGGGGAGCTGTTTTTT.

The V call is TRBV7-8, the J call TRBJ2-1; tentative D call: TRBD1 (7 bases). V was cut by 0 bases and J by 5 bases, with 14 bases left in between. This CDR3 region has 16 residues. The V gene's germline CDR1 is SGHVS and CDR2 FQNEAQ. The CDR3 loop is CASSLARQGGHNEQFF. For the CDR3, the DNA is TGTGCCAGCAGCTTAGCGAGGCAGGGGGGTCACAATGAGCAGTTCTTC.

The CDR3 spells CASRRGTGGDSPLHF. Here the CDR3 DNA reads TGTGCCAGCAGGCGGGGGACAGGGGGTGATTCACCCCTCCACTTT. The genes are TRBV6-6 and TRBJ1-6; 11 nucleotides line up with TRBD1. Germline-derived CDR1 and CDR2 are MNHNY and SVGAGI (reference sequence). V lost 6 bases to trimming and J lost 8 bases; unmatched junction nucleotides: 6. The CDR3 sequence is 15 residues long.

The chain carries TRBV2 and TRBJ2-1, with a tentative D call TRBD2 (6 bases). The CDR3 has 15 amino acids. Germline V gene lookup returns CDR1 SNHLY and CDR2 FYNNEI. Between the trimmed V and J ends, which lost 6 bases and 5 bases, there was a span of 17 bases. CDR3 loop: CASRKTRDLNNEQFF. CDR3 coding DNA: TGTGCCAGCAGGAAAACTCGGGACTTGAACAATGAGCAGTTCTTC.